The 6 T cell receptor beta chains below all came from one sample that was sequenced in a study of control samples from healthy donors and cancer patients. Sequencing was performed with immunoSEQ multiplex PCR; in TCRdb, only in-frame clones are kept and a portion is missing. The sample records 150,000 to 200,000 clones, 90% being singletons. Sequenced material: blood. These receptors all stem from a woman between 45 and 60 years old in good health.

The CDR3 reads CSAMGSLGYTF. The CDR3 DNA reads as TGCAGTGCTATGGGGTCCCTGGGCTACACCTTC. The chain is built from TRBV20-1 and TRBJ1-2; D is unclear. The germline CDR1 and CDR2 sequences are DFQATT and SNEGSKA (reference sequence). With 4 bases removed from V and 8 bases from J, the gap between germline ends came to 11 bases. The CDR3 is made up of 11 amino acids.

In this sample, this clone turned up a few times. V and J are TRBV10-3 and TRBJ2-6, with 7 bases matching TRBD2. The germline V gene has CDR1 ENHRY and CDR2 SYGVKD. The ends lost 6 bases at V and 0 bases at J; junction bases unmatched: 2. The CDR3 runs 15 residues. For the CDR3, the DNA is TGTGCCATCAGGAGGGAGGGCTCTGGGGCCAACGTCCTGACTTTC. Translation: CAIRREGSGANVLTF.

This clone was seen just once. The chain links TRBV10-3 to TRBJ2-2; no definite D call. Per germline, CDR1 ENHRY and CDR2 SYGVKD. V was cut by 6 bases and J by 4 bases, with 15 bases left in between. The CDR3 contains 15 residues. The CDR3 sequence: CAISFDPGSTGELFF. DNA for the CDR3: TGTGCCATCAGCTTTGACCCGGGCAGCACCGGGGAGCTGTTTTTT.

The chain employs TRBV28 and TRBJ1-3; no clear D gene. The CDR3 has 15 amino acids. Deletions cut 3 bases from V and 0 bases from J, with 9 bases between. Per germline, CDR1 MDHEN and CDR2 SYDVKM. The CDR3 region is CASSLVGISGNTIYF. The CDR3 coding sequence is TGTGCCAGCAGTTTGGTGGGGATCTCTGGAAACACCATATATTTT.

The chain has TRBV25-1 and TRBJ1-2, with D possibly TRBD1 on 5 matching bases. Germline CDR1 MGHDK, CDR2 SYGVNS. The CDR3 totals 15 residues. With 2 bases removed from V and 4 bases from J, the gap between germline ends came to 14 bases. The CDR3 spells CASSEPGTLGYGYTF. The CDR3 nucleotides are TGTGCCAGCAGTGAACCGGGGACTTTGGGCTATGGCTACACCTTC.

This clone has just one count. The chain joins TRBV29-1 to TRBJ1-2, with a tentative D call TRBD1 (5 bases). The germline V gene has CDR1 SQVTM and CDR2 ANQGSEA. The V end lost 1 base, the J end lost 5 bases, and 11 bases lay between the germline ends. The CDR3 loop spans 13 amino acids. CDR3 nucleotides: TGCAGCGTTGAAGGGGGCAATATGTATGGCTACACCTTC. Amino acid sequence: CSVEGGNMYGYTF.